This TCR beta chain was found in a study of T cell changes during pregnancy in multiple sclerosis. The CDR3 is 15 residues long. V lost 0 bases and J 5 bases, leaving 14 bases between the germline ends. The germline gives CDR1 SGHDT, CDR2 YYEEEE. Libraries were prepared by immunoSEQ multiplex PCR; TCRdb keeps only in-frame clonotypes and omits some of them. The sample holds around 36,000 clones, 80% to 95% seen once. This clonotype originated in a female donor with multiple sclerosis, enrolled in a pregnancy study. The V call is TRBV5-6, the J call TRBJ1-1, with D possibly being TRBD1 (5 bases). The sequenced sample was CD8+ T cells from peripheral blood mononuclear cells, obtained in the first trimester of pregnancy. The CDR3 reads CASSLARGFGTEAFF. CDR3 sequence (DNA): TGTGCCAGCAGCTTGGCCCGGGGGTTTGGGACTGAAGCTTTCTTT.